This T cell receptor (beta chain) was captured in a study of TIL therapy for anti-PD-1-resistant metastatic lung cancer. Study information: Tumor harvest preceded PD-1/PD-L1 blockade, followed by nivolumab treatment. Study conclusions and caveats: This highly selected cohort may not generalize to typical lung cancer patients.

This sample's time point: pre-treatment sample, taken before nivolumab and TIL therapy. Stage 4 NSCLC adults joined between October 2017 and 2020. The immunoSEQ assay was v3. Sequencing depth was approximately 2 million read pairs for survey level, about 5-6 million for deep. Produced via immunoSEQ multiplex PCR; TCRdb's table is partial and in-frame only. The data contain about 50,000 clones, around three quarters of them singletons. Trimming removed 6 bases at V and 0 bases at J, with 18 bases between. The CDR3 loop spans 17 amino acids. Germline loops: CDR1 MDHEN, CDR2 SYDVKM. About this clone: Antigen: not known.

This chain links TRBV28 with TRBJ1-5; weak D call: TRBD1 (6 bases). Sample: blood, taken at baseline. The receptor was derived from a woman aged 30-79 years with non-small cell lung cancer. The CDR3 here is CASSLSGGRYSNQPQHF. Written as DNA, the CDR3 is TGTGCCAGCAGCCTTTCCGGGGGCCGGTATAGCAATCAGCCCCAGCATTTT.